This T cell receptor beta chain emerged from a study of blood T cell repertoires in COVID-19. Germline V gene data show CDR1 as SGHTA and CDR2 as FQGTGA. Trimming at V came to 4 bases and at J to 8 bases, leaving 11 bases not matched to a gene. This CDR3 is 16 amino acids long. Assay: immunoSEQ multiplex PCR; the TCRdb copy retains only in-frame clones and omits some. Of over 150,000 clones in the sample, more than 85% are singletons; the top ten hold roughly 0.57%. V is TRBV7-3 and J is TRBJ2-4; 10 positions agree with TRBD2. This TCR was sampled from a man aged 60 to 75 with COVID-19, enrolled during active disease. Sequencing was performed on peripheral blood. This CDR3 is CASSSTTSGFPDIQYF. Here the CDR3 DNA reads TGTGCCAGCAGCTCGACGACTAGCGGGTTTCCGGACATTCAGTACTTC.